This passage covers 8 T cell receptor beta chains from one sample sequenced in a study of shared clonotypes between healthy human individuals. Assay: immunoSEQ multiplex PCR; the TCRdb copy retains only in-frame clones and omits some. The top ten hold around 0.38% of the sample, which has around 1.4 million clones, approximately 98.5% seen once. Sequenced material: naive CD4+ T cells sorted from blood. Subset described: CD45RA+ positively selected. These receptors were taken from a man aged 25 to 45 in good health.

As DNA, the CDR3 is TGCAGCGTTGAGGACAGGGGGCGGAACACTGAAGCTTTCTTT. Its protein is CSVEDRGRNTEAFF. The V call is TRBV29-1, the J call TRBJ1-1; 11 bases align to TRBD1. Germline V lookup: CDR1 SQVTM, CDR2 ANQGSEA. The CDR3 extends over 14 amino acids. Germline trimming cut 3 bases from V and 1 base from J; bases unmatched to any gene: 1.

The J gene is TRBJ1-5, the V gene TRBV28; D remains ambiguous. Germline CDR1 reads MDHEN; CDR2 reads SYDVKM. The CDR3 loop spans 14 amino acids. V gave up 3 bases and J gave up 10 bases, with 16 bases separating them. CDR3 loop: CASSFERNLSPQHF. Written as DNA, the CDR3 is TGTGCCAGCAGTTTCGAGCGGAACTTATCACCCCAGCATTTT.

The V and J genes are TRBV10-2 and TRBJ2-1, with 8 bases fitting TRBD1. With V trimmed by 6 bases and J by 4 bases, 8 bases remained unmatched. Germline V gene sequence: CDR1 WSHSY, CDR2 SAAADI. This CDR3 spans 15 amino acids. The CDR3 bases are TGCGCCAGCAGAGATCAGGGGGCGGGGTACAATGAGCAGTTCTTC. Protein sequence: CASRDQGAGYNEQFF.

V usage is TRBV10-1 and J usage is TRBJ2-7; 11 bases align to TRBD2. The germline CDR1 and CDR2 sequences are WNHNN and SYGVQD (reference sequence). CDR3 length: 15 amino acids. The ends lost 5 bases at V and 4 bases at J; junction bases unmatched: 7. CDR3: CASSQLAGVGYEQYF. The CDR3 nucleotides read TGCGCCAGCAGTCAACTAGCGGGAGTGGGTTACGAGCAGTACTTC.

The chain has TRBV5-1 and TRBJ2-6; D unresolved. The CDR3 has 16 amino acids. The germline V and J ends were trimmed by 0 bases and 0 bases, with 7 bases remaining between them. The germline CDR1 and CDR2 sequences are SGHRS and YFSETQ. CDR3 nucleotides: TGCGCCAGCAGCTTGGGGATCGGCTCTGGGGCCAACGTCCTGACTTTC. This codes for CASSLGIGSGANVLTF. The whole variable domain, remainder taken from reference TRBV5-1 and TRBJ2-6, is KAGVTQTPRYLIKTRGQQVTLSCSPISGHRSVSWYQQTPGQGLQFLFEYFSETQRNKGNFPGRFSGRQFSNSRSEMNVSTLELGDSALYLCASSLGIGSGANVLTFGAGSRLTVL.

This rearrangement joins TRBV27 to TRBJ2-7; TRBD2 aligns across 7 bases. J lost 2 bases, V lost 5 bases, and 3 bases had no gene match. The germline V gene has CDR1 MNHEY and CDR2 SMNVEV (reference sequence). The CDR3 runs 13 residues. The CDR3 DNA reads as TGTGCCAGCAGTACTGCGGGAGCCTACGAGCAGTACTTC. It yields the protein CASSTAGAYEQYF.

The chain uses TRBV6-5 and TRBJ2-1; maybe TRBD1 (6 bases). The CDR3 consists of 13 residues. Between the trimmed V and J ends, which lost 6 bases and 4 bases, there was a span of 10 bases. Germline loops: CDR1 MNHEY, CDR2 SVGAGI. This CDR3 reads CASRQGLYNEQFF. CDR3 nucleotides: TGTGCCAGCAGGCAGGGGCTATACAATGAGCAGTTCTTC.

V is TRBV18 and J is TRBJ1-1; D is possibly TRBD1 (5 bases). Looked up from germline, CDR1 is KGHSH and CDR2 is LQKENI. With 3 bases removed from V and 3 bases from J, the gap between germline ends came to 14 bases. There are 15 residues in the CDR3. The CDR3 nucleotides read TGTGCCAGCTCACCCCGGACCCTCAGGGACACTGAAGCTTTCTTT. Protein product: CASSPRTLRDTEAFF.